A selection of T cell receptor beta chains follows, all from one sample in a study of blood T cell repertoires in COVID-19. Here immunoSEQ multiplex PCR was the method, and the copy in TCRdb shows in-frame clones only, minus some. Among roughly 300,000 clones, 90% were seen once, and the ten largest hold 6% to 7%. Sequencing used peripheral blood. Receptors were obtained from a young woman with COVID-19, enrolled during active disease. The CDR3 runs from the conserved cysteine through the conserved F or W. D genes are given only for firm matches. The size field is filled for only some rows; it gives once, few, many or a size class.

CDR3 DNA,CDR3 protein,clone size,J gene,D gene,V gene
TGTGCCAGCAGCGTAGGAAGAAGGGGCAGCTCTGGGGCCAACGTCCTGACTTTC,CASSVGRRGSSGANVLTF,.,TRBJ2-6,.,TRBV9
TGCGCCAGCAGCCAAGACTACAGGGGCGAGGGGAACACTGAAGCTTTCTTT,CASSQDYRGEGNTEAFF,few,TRBJ1-1,TRBD1,TRBV4-1
TGTGCCAGCAGCTTGGGCGGAGAAAAACTGTTTTTT,CASSLGGEKLFF,.,TRBJ1-4,.,TRBV5-4
TGTGCCACCAGTGATTCGCTAGCAGGGGCGCAGTATTTT,CATSDSLAGAQYF,.,TRBJ2-3,.,TRBV24-1
TGTGCCAGCAGTTTAGGGACACCCCGTTTTCCGTTCTTT,CASSLGTPRFPFF,.,TRBJ1-1,.,TRBV12-3/TRBV12-4
TGTGCCATCCCGTCTCCGGGAGAGGGCTATGGCTACACCTTC,CAIPSPGEGYGYTF,.,TRBJ1-2,.,TRBV19
TGTGCCAGCAGCAAAAATGGCAGGATTAGCACAGATACGCAGTATTTT,CASSKNGRISTDTQYF,.,TRBJ2-3,.,TRBV21-1
TGTGCCTGGAGTACGGATCTTAACAGGGGCGGGTTTTGGAATTCACCCCTCCACTTT,CAWSTDLNRGGFWNSPLHF,.,TRBJ1-6,TRBD1,TRBV30
TGTGCCAGCAGCAACATAGGCTCGGTACAGGGAGAGACCCAGTACTTC,CASSNIGSVQGETQYF,.,TRBJ2-5,.,TRBV21-1
TGTGCCAGCAGCTTTAAGGACTTTCAAGAGACCCAGTACTTC,CASSFKDFQETQYF,.,TRBJ2-5,.,TRBV5-4
TGCAGCACCGCGACAGGGGTTGGCACTGAAGCTTTCTTT,CSTATGVGTEAFF,.,TRBJ1-1,TRBD1,TRBV29-1
TGCGCCAGCAGCCAAGAGGGGCCAGCGGGAGGGTACAATGAGCAGTTCTTC,CASSQEGPAGGYNEQFF,.,TRBJ2-1,TRBD2,TRBV4-3
TGTGCCAGCAGTTTCCGACACTCCCTTAGGAATCAGCCCCAGCATTTT,CASSFRHSLRNQPQHF,.,TRBJ1-5,.,TRBV28
TGCGCCAGCAGCCAAGATCTAGCGGGAGGATACAATGAGCAGTTCTTC,CASSQDLAGGYNEQFF,.,TRBJ2-1,TRBD2,TRBV4-3
TGTGCCAGCAGCATAGGACTAGCTAACATTCAGTACTTC,CASSIGLANIQYF,.,TRBJ2-4,TRBD2,TRBV11-2
TGCGCCAGCAGTACGGGGCAGCCCCAGCATTTT,CASSTGQPQHF,few,TRBJ1-5,.,TRBV10-1
TGTGCCAGCAGTCCCGGGACAGGATACGAGCAGTACTTC,CASSPGTGYEQYF,once,TRBJ2-7,TRBD1,TRBV12-3/TRBV12-4
TGTGCCAGCAGCTTTGACAGATACTATGGCTACACCTTC,CASSFDRYYGYTF,.,TRBJ1-2,.,TRBV27
TGTGCCAGCAGATCGGACAGTCCCTATGGCTACACCTTC,CASRSDSPYGYTF,.,TRBJ1-2,.,TRBV2
TGTGCCAGCAGCCGAGGCGAGGGAGCTTCACCCCTCCACTTT,CASSRGEGASPLHF,.,TRBJ1-6,.,TRBV2
TGTGCCAGCAGTAGGACAGGGGCGAGCAATCAGCCCCAGCATTTT,CASSRTGASNQPQHF,.,TRBJ1-5,TRBD1,TRBV6-5
TGTGCCAGCAGCCCAATGGGACACCGCCAAGAGACCCAGTACTTC,CASSPMGHRQETQYF,.,TRBJ2-5,.,TRBV7-3
TGTGCCAGCAGCGTAGAGTCACGGGGGGCCGGGGAGCTGTTTTTT,CASSVESRGAGELFF,.,TRBJ2-2,TRBD2,TRBV9